The present TCR beta chain was sequenced within a study of control samples from healthy donors and cancer patients. The CDR3 runs 14 residues. Between the trimmed V and J ends, which lost 4 bases and 0 bases, there was a span of 10 bases. Germline assignment: CDR1 ENHRY and CDR2 SYGVKD. The method was immunoSEQ multiplex PCR; TCRdb's version includes in-frame clones alone and lacks a portion of them. In the table there are roughly 130,000 clones, approximately 92% of which are singletons. This TCR derives from a man younger than 45 in good health. The sample was blood. This chain links TRBV10-3 with TRBJ2-7, with D tentatively TRBD2 (6 bases). This CDR3 reads CAISGSGTSYEQYF. The CDR3, as DNA: TGTGCCATCAGTGGTAGCGGAACCTCCTACGAGCAGTACTTC.